The clone carrying this T cell receptor beta chain was counted only a few times. The antigen remains unidentified. Sorting with CD45RO/CCR7/CD25/CD127/CD95/CD27 yielded naive, central memory, regulatory and stem-like memory CD4+ cells. Trimming pared 7 bases from V and 0 bases from J, leaving 6 bases between. The CDR3 is made up of 12 amino acids. Germline V gene data show CDR1 as MGHDK and CDR2 as SYGVNS. The data originate from a study of beta chain features in type 1 diabetes. Whole-study context: Age, gender and cell yields were similar between patients and healthy donors. Broader study findings: For TCRB rearrangement, an influence of HLA type remained unresolved here. Type 1 diabetes patients had moderately but significantly shorter TCRB CDR3s in all four CD4+ subsets.

TCRB transcripts that were expressed got sequenced, as all of the isolated RNA had been reverse transcribed. Measured with immunoSEQ multiplex PCR; TCRdb has only the in-frame clones, and not every one. The repertoire includes around 690,000 clones, around 11% of them detected once, and more than 0.1% sits in the top ten. This clonotype was obtained from a man younger than 45 with type 1 diabetes. This rearrangement joins TRBV25-1 to TRBJ1-2; no definite D call. Sequences were obtained from naive CD4+ T cells from blood. The CDR3 sequence is CASKAPNYGYTF. The CDR3 DNA follows: TGTGCCAGCAAGGCACCTAACTATGGCTACACCTTC.